These T cell receptor beta chains were read from a single sample in a study of T-cell memory formation after mild COVID-19. Via MiXCR, TCRdb re-called the 5' RACE reads, giving one row per CDR3 protein. This sample yields around 110,000 distinct CDR3 sequences, of which over 10% are seen a single time; more than 25% belongs to the top ten. Sequenced sample: PBMCs or a T cell subset sorted from them (not recorded which). The receptors were gathered from an adult woman who had mild COVID-19 (a few samples of this study predate the infection). Cell type and time point are not known. Both conserved end residues are part of each CDR3. Only some rows state a clone size, as once, few, many or a class for expanded clones.

CDR3 protein | V gene | clone size
CASSQVRQSPNEQFF | TRBV4-1 | few
CASSLSTGVAYEQYF | TRBV7-9 | few
CASSPEGYYEQYF | TRBV7-9 | many
CASSLAGSGVETQYF | TRBV5-1 | few
CASSLSGLAGGPTGELFF | TRBV4-3 | few
CASSQDGGANTGELFF | TRBV4-1 | NA
CASSFTGAPANEQYF | TRBV6-6 | few
CASSLSLWDEQFF | TRBV7-3 | few
CASSLEGSYNEQFF | TRBV7-9 | NA
CASSPMDRTGYEQYF | TRBV18 | NA
CASSFGDAQYF | TRBV27 | once
CASSQDSDRKRDTQYF | TRBV4-2 | few
CASSPRDFANTGELFF | TRBV5-1 | few
CASSLDGTYEQYF | TRBV7-3 | few
CSVTPGQGAYEQFF | TRBV20-1 | many
CASSVGTGHEQYF | TRBV9 | few
CASSLVGGMSYEQYF | TRBV7-9 | NA
CASSSLIGVAYEQYF | TRBV7-8 | NA
CASSLVLSEQYF | TRBV7-8 | NA
CASSIGQGYGYTF | TRBV19 | NA
CASSFPLAGGKNIQYF | TRBV12-3/TRBV12-4 | few
CASSFLAGGYTGELFF | TRBV7-2 | NA
CATSYQETQYF | TRBV24-1 | few
CASSTYSNQPQHF | TRBV12-3/TRBV12-4 | few
CASSLVVPGAHGEQFF | TRBV7-6 | NA
CASSDLPETQYF | TRBV10-2 | few
CATSDPGTPEYF | TRBV24-1 | NA
CASSRQAGVYNEQFF | TRBV11-2 | few
CSVEGLPTVGSYNEQFF | TRBV29-1 | NA
CASSHDRGTGNTIYF | TRBV4-1 | few